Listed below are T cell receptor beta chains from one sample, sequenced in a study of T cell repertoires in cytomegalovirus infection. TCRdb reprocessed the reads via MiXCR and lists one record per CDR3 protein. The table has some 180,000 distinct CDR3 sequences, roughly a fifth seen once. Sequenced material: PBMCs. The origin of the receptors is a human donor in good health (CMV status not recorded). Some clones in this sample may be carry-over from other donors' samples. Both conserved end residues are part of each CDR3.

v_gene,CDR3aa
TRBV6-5,CASSYSGGPGSENNSPLHF
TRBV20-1,CSARAPPPPHGGYTF
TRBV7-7,CASSLSGEQETQYF
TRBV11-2,CASSPSLPASEAFF
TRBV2,CASSGLKDNEQFF
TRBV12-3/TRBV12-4,CASSFQQAPTGELFF
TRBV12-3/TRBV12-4,CASTIGTVNTEAFF
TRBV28,CASIAGVGRDYGYTF
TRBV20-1,CSAVGGENTEAFF
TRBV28,CASRGERASTDTQYF
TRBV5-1,CASSDFGTGSDEQYF
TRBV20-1,CSARGTGRWNQPQHF
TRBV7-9,CASSLDAFREAFF
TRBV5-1,CASSFGDRTDTQYF
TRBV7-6,CASSSTERRAGNTGELFF
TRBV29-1,CSVTSGGGDTQYF
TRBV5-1,CASSWYDVANEQFF
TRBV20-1,CSAETSGFYNEQFF
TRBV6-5,CASSPYRGNEQYF
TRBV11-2,CASRVAVQETQYF
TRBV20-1,CSATGVSDPIGNTEAFF
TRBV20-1,CSAEGQGPTEAFF
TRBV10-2,CASSESMGPRRNQPQHF
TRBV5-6,CASTDLSDYTGELFF
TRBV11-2,CASSPTSVNTGELFF
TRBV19,CATGRGGAANQPQHF
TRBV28,CASSLFGSRAGELFF
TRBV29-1,CSVGRLATDTQYF
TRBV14,CASSHWTGRSSGANVLTF
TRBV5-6,CASSRQGGGEAFF
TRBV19,CASRLLTNNYGYTF
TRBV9,CASSDLGDAGRYGYTF
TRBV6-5,CASRASGSNIQYF
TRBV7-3,CASSLTTGEQFF
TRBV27,CASSLTRRVNTEAFF